The source of this TCR beta chain is a study of blood T cell repertoires in COVID-19 (dated by TCRdb to 2020 to 2021). With respect to the entire study: Samples from collaborators originated in the United States, Italy and Spain and spanned both the acute and convalescent phases of COVID-19. The prospective study material was composed of cDNA or gDNA derived from T cells, B-cell-depleted T cells, or PBMCs. The dataset comprised deeply sampled blood TCRbeta repertoires from subjects exposed to, actively infected with, or recovered from COVID-19. The repertoires were made available in a free public database intended to serve as a resource for research on the immune response to SARS-CoV-2. The samples were drawn from the first 160 participants of the ongoing ImmuneRACE study and from roughly 1,300 subjects provided by 6 global collaborators. Nearly every sample came with metadata listing a de-identified subject ID, COVID-19 status, age in years and sex. Where available, HLA class I and class II types were taken from metadata supplied by the sample provider and were not determined by assay-based typing.

On the study overall, not on this receptor specifically: The quantity of clinical and demographic metadata differed by source and by participant and was supplied without curation.

Whole blood was collected in K2EDTA tubes by collaborating institutions according to the institutions' own protocols. For TCRbeta analysis, collaborator samples were shipped as frozen whole blood, as isolated PBMCs, or as DNA extracted from either sample type. As regards this clone: What antigen it recognizes has not been identified. No quality values exist for individual bases; no much larger clone is one base distant.

The immunoSEQ Assay, a bias-controlled multiplex PCR, was used to amplify TCRbeta CDR3 regions from genomic DNA. The authors processed their data as follows. Nucleated cell counts per sample were estimated from amplification of reference gene primers within the assay. Sequence reads were collapsed and filtered to measure the absolute abundance of every unique TCRbeta CDR3 rearrangement. For each sample, productive Simpson clonality was calculated by taking the square root of Simpson's diversity index across productive rearrangements. Entries here come from immuneACCESS through TCRdb and include only in-frame sequences with V and J called. Some clones fail to appear in such tables; in the studies checked, an unresolved V gene covers under half of the shortfall, and the cause of the remainder is unknown. From that table come the V and J calls and clone size; the DNA was used to work out D and trimming. The sample records 300,000 to 400,000 clones, around 83% of which are singletons. The leading ten clones occupy 2.5% to 3.5% of the sample.

CDR1 and CDR2, per the germline V gene (reference sequence), are MNHNY and SVGAGI. Trimming removed 5 bases from V and 1 base from J; the gene matches leave 6 bases unexplained. There are 16 amino acids in the CDR3, from cysteine to phenylalanine inclusive. Left in the record is the CDR3 DNA by itself, 48 bases read in frame from the first base. This chain joins TRBV6-6 to TRBJ2-7; TRBD2 lines up with 12 middle nucleotides. The clonotype comes from a man younger than 45 with active or convalescent COVID-19. The source material was peripheral blood. The DNA sequence is as follows: TGTGCCAGCAGTCCACGGACTAGCGGGGCTTCCTACGAGCAGTACTTC. It is translated as CASSPRTSGASYEQYF.